At least ten counts were recorded for the clone carrying this T cell receptor (beta chain). The target antigen is unknown. Unique molecular identifiers were used to barcode this TCRbeta library. One entry per CDR3 protein results from TCRdb running MiXCR on the PCR reads. The data hold about 300,000 distinct CDR3 sequences, with about a tenth observed a single time. The data were obtained in a study of T-cell reconstitution after alpha-beta-depleted transplantation in children. Overall study findings and caveats: About two months after transplant, alpha-beta T cells reportedly came from several hundred expanded graft clones. After transplant, high TCRbeta diversity at day 60 in some patients arose from surviving recipient T cells and thymic progenitors. Most T-cell counts and diversity one year after the transplant came from T cells that were newly produced.

CDR1 is DFQATT, CDR2 SNEGSKA, per germline (reference sequence). This CDR3 comprises 13 residues. Deletions cut 3 bases from V and 7 bases from J, with 15 bases between. V and J are TRBV20-1 and TRBJ1-1; D not certain. This sequence originates from a boy under two years old with acute myeloid leukemia, due to receive a stem cell transplant. The material sequenced was PBMCs, taken before TCRalphabeta/CD19-depleted stem cell transplant. The CDR3 is CSARGSAALEAFF. The CDR3 DNA sequence: TGCAGTGCTAGGGGCTCGGCTGCGCTTGAAGCTTTCTTT.